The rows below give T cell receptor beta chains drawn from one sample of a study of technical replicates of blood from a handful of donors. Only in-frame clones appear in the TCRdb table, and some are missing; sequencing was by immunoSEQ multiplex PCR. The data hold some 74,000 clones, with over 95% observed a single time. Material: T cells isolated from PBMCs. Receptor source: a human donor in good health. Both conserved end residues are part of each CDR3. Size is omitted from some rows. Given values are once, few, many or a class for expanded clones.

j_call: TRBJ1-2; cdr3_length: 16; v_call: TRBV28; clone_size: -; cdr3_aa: CASKPGRRRGHYGYTF
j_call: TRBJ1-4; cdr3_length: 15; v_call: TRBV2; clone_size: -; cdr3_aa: CASSRDGQGEEKLFF
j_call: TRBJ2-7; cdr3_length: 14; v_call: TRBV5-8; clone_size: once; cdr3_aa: CASSLAGGYHEQYF
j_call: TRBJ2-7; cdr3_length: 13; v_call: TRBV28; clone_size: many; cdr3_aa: CASRIAGPYEQYF
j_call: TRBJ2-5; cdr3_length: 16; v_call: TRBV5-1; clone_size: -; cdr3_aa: CASSLLGRGQKETQYF
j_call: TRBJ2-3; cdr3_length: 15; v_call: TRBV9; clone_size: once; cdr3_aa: CASSVGREGPDTQYF
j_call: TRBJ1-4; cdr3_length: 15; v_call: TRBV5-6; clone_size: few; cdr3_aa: CASSGGTGGNEKLFF
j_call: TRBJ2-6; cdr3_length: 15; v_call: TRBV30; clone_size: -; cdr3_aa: CAWSALRSGANVLTF
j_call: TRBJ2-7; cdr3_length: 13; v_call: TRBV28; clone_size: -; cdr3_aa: CASSFAGVYEQYF
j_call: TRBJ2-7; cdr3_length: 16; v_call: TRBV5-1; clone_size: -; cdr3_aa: CASSLGTGGRIHEQYF
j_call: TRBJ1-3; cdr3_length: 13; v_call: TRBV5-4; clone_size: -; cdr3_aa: CASSLGGGNTIYF
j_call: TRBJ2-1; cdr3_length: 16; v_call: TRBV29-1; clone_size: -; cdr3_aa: CSAGGLAGLFYNEQFF
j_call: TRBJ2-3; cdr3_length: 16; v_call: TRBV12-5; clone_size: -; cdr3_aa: CASGRITGQHTDTQYF
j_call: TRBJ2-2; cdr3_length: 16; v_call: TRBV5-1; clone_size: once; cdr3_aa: CASSPGQGWRIGELFF
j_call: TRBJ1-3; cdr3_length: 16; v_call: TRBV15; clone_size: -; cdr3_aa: CATSRPEDYSGNTIYF
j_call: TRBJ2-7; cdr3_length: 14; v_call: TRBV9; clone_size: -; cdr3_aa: CASSSGEGAYEQYF
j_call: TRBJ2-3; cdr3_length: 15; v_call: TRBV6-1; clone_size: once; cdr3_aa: CASSAGQGWADTQYF
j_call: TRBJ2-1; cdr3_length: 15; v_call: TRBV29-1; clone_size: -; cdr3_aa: CSVLRDRASYNEQFF
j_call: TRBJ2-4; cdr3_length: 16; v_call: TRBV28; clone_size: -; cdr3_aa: CASSSTHRGAKNIQYF
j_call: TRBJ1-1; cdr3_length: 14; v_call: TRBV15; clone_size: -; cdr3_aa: CATSSRLKGPEAFF
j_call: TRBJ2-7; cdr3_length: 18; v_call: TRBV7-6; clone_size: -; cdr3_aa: CASSELPPGTSRDHEQYF
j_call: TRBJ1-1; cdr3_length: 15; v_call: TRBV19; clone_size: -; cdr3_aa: CASSIEGAPNTEAFF
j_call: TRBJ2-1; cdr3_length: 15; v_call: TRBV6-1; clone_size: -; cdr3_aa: CASSEATSGNSQKFF
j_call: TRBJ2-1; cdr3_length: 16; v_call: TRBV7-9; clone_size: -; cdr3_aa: CASSTEGLADYNEQFF
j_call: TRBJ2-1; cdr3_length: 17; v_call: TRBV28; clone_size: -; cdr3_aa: CASRRRSILAAYNEQFF
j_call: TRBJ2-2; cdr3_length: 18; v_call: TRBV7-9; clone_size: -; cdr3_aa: CASSLYIFWTAKFGELFF
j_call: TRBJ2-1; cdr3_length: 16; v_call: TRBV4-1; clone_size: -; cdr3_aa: CASSPSGTGVLFEQFF
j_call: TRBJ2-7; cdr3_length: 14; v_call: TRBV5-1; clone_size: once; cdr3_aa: CASSMTGTGYEQYF
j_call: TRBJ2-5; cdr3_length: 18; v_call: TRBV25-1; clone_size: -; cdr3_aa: CASSEGLAGGTIQETQYF
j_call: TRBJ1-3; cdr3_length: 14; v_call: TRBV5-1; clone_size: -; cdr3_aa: CASSLGGGGNTIYF
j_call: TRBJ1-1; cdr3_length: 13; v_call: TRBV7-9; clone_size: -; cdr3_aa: CATGTGVDTEAFF
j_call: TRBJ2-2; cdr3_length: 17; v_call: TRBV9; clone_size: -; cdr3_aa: CASSPGLAARNTGELFF
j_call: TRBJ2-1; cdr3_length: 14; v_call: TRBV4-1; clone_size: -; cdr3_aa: CASSQRVAGNEQFF
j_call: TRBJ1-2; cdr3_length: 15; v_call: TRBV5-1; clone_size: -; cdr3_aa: CASSPAFQGIYGYTF
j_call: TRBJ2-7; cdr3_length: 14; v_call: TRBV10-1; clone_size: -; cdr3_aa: CASSESSQVDEQYF
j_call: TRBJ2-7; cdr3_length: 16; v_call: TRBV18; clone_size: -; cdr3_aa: CASSPGQAGVSYEQYF
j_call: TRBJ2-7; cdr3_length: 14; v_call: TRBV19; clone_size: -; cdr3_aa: CASNHGTGSSEQYF
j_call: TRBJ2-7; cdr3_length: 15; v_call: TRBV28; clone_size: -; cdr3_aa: CASTYGAGGRAEQYF
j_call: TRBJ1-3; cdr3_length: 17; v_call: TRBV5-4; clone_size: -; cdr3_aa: CASSSGGLPSTGNTIYF
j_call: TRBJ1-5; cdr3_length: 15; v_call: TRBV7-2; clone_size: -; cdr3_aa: CASSLYRASNQPQHF
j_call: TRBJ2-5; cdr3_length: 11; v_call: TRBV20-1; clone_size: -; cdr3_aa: CSAWDWGTQYF
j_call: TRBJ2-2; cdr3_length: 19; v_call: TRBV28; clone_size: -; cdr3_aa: CASSTERTSGRASTGELFF
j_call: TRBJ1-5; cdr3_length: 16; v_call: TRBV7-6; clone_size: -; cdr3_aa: CASSLEAGSGNQPQHF
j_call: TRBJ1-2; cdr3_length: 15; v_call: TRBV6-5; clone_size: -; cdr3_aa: CASSWGTGGIDGYTF